This T cell receptor (beta chain) stems from a study of T-cell reconstitution after alpha-beta-depleted transplantation in children. Construction of the TCRbeta library involved unique molecular identifiers. TCRdb itself ran the PCR reads through MiXCR, one entry per CDR3 protein. The sample includes hundreds of thousands of distinct CDR3 sequences, 12% seen only once; the top ten take about 5.4%. This clonotype was picked up many times. The CDR3 is 13 residues long. V was shortened by 7 bases and J by 6 bases, with 16 bases between the two germline ends. The source material was PBMCs from the stem cell graft donor, sampled from the stem cell graft. The source of this sequence is a human donor who donated a stem cell graft to a child with combined immunodeficiency. V gene TRBV12-3 or TRBV12-4 combines with J gene TRBJ2-7; D gene unclear. The CDR3 here is CASTAVTEGEQYF. For the CDR3, the DNA is TGTGCCAGCACCGCGGTTACAGAAGGCGAGCAGTACTTC.